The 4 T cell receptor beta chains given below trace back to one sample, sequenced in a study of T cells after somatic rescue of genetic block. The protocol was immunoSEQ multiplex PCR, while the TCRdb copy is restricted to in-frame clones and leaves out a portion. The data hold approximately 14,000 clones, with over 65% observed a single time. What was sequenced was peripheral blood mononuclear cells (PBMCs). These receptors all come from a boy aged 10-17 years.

This CDR3 is CASRMGPWTGGEEKLFF. DNA for the CDR3: TGCGCCAGCAGAATGGGCCCCTGGACAGGGGGCGAAGAAAAACTGTTTTTT. V gene TRBV5-1 combines with J gene TRBJ1-4, with 11 positions matching TRBD1. V gave up 5 bases and J gave up 8 bases; unmatched junction bases: 14. The germline V gene encodes CDR1 SGHRS and CDR2 YFSETQ. This CDR3 is built from 17 residues. Using reference TRBV5-1 and TRBJ1-4 for the parts outside the CDR3, the full variable domain is KAGVTQTPRYLIKTRGQQVTLSCSPISGHRSVSWYQQTPGQGLQFLFEYFSETQRNKGNFPGRFSGRQFSNSRSEMNVSTLELGDSALYLCASRMGPWTGGEEKLFFGSGTQLSVL.

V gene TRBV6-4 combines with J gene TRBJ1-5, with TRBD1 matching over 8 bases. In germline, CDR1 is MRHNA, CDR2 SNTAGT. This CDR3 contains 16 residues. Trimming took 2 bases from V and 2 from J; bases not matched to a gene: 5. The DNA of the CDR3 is TGTGCCAGCAGTGACCCCGACAGGGGAGGCAATCAGCCCCAGCATTTT. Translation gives CASSDPDRGGNQPQHF.

The CDR3 protein is CASSLGPKTQYF. The CDR3 DNA reads as TGTGCCAGCAGCTTGGGCCCCAAGACCCAGTACTTC. The chain is built from TRBV5-6 and TRBJ2-5; D not resolved. Trimming stripped 0 bases from V and 6 bases from J, with 6 bases between. CDR3 size: 12 residues. The germline V gene encodes CDR1 SGHDT and CDR2 YYEEEE.

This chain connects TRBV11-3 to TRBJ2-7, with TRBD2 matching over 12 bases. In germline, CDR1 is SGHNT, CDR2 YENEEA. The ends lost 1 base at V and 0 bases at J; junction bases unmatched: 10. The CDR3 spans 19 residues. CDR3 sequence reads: CASSLASLASGGDSYEQYF. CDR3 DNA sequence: TGTGCCAGCAGCTTAGCCTCCTTAGCTAGCGGGGGGGACTCCTACGAGCAGTACTTC.